Listed here is a single T cell receptor (beta chain). Its antigen has not been determined. The input lacks base qualities; no much larger clone sits a single base away. One collaborating source in Seattle enrolled patients during active infection and followed them longitudinally through the course of disease. The collaborating institutions used their own protocols to collect whole blood in K2EDTA tubes. For TCRbeta analysis, collaborator samples were shipped as frozen whole blood, as isolated PBMCs, or as DNA extracted from either sample type. The germline V gene sets CDR1 to KGHDR and CDR2 to SFDVKD. The CDR3 numbers 13 residues from cysteine through phenylalanine. The entry retains the CDR3 DNA only, 39 bases that are in frame from base 1. V is clipped by 4 bases and J by 4 bases, and the sequence between their germline boundaries is 9 bases long. This record comes from a study of blood T cell repertoires in COVID-19 (dated by TCRdb to 2018 to 2020). In terms of the full investigation: Samples covering the acute and convalescent phases of COVID-19 were provided by collaborators in the United States, Italy and Spain. The repertoires were made available in a free public database intended to serve as a resource for research on the immune response to SARS-CoV-2. Where available, HLA class I and class II types were obtained from metadata supplied by the sample provider rather than from assay-based typing. Nearly every sample came with metadata listing a de-identified subject ID, COVID-19 status, age in years and sex. The material from the prospective study consisted of cDNA or gDNA derived from T cells, B-cell-depleted T cells, or PBMCs. Deeply sampled blood TCRbeta repertoires from subjects exposed to, actively infected with, or recovered from COVID-19 were included in the dataset. The samples were drawn from the first 160 participants of the ongoing ImmuneRACE study and from under 1,500 subjects provided by 6 global collaborators. Paper-wide results and their limitations: The amount of clinical and demographic metadata varied by source and participant and was provided uncurated.

The immunoSEQ Assay, a bias-controlled multiplex PCR, was used to amplify TCRbeta CDR3 regions from genomic DNA. As for the authors' bioinformatics: The number of nucleated cells in each sample was estimated from the amplification of reference gene primers within the assay. To quantify the absolute abundance of each unique TCRbeta CDR3 rearrangement, sequence reads were collapsed and filtered. Productive Simpson clonality was computed per sample as the square root of Simpson's diversity index over productive rearrangements. TCRdb took over this immuneACCESS table, retaining in-frame rearrangements with V and J assigned. Such tables are incomplete; in checked studies, under half of the missing clones stem from an unresolved V gene, and the remainder is unexplained. V, J and clone size are those of that table, while D and trimming were read from the DNA. For this sample the table gives 330,000 or so clones, of which approximately 86% were detected only once. Approximately 10% of the sample comes from the top ten.

Source material: peripheral blood. The rearranged segments are TRBV24-1 and TRBJ1-2; too little of a D gene remains to name it. This sequence originates from a man aged 25 to 45 with COVID-19, enrolled during active disease. The DNA sequence is as follows: TGTGCCACCAGTGACTCAGGCAGCTATGGCTACACCTTC. It translates as CATSDSGSYGYTF.